One and the same sample provided the 5 T cell receptor beta chains below, sequenced in a study of blood T cells in healthy people across ages. PCR was performed a second time for about 7 to 11 cycles using a sample-barcoded 5' primer and a J-beta primer mix. TCRdb re-derived calls from the 5' RACE reads in MiXCR, one entry per CDR3 protein. The sample consists of about 580,000 distinct CDR3 sequences, roughly 48% of them appearing once. The sequenced material came from blood. Receptors originate from a man of 80 years or more in good health.

This clonotype has just a few counts. The chain recombines TRBV2 with TRBJ1-1; D gene uncertain. Between the trimmed V and J ends, which lost 3 bases and 3 bases, there was a span of 5 bases. The CDR3 totals 12 residues. Germline CDR1 SNHLY, CDR2 FYNNEI. The CDR3 reads CASSDGDTEAFF. The CDR3 nucleotides are TGTGCCAGCAGTGATGGGGACACTGAAGCTTTCTTT. The whole variable domain, filled in from reference TRBV2 and TRBJ1-1, reads EPEVTQTPSHQVTQMGQEVILRCVPISNHLYFYWYRQILGQKVEFLVSFYNNEISEKSEIFDDQFSVERPDGSNFTLKIRSTKLEDSAMYFCASSDGDTEAFFGQGTRLTVV.

This clonotype has more than one count but fewer than ten. The J gene is TRBJ1-2, the V gene TRBV10-3; TRBD1 aligns across 7 bases. J lost 6 bases, V lost 6 bases, and 13 bases had no gene match. This CDR3 comprises 15 residues. Germline V gene sequence: CDR1 ENHRY, CDR2 SYGVKD. CDR3 nucleotides: TGTGCCATCAGACCGGGCAGGGGGAAAGAAAATGGCTACACCTTC. This codes for CAIRPGRGKENGYTF.

This clonotype showed up just once. The rearrangement links TRBV7-9 to TRBJ1-1; D ambiguous. CDR3 length: 14 amino acids. Germline CDR1 reads SEHNR; CDR2 reads FQNEAQ (reference sequence). V lost 3 bases, J lost 0 bases, and 8 bases lay in between. CDR3 residues: CASSFRAVNTEAFF. For the CDR3, the DNA is TGTGCCAGCAGCTTCCGGGCCGTGAACACTGAAGCTTTCTTT.

A few counts support this clonotype. This chain uses TRBV28 with TRBJ2-3, with a weak D call TRBD1 (5 bases). The CDR3 has 15 residues. V was clipped by 8 bases and J by 2 bases, with 17 bases between them. Germline V gene lookup returns CDR1 MDHEN and CDR2 SYDVKM. The chain's CDR3 is CASPPRPGHTDTQYF. CDR3 nucleotide sequence: TGTGCCAGCCCCCCCCGCCCAGGGCACACAGATACGCAGTATTTT.

J is TRBJ2-4 and V is TRBV20-1, with D possibly matching TRBD1 (7 bases). The germline V and J ends were trimmed by 4 bases and 5 bases, with 12 bases remaining between them. The CDR3 is 13 amino acids. CDR1 DFQATT and CDR2 SNEGSKA come from the germline V gene (reference sequence). CDR3 sequence (DNA): TGCAGTGCTACGGGGGACAGCGAAAACATTCAGTACTTC. It yields the protein CSATGDSENIQYF.